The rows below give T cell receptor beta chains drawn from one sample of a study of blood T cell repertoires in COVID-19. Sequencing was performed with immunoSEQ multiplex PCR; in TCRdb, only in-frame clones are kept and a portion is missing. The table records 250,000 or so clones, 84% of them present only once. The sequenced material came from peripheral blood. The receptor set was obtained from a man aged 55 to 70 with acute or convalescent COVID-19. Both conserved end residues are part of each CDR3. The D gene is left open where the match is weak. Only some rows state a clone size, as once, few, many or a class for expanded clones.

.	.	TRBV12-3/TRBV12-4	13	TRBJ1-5	CASRGSGHQPQHF	TGTGCCAGCAGGGGCTCAGGTCATCAGCCCCAGCATTTT
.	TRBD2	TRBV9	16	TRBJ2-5	CASSVARLAGQETQYF	TGTGCCAGCAGCGTAGCTAGACTAGCGGGACAAGAGACCCAGTACTTC
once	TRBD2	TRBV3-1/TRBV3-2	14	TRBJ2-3	CASSPGGGTDTQYF	TGTGCCAGCAGCCCGGGGGGGGGAACAGATACGCAGTATTTT
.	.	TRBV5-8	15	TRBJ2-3	CASSLGGGSTDTQYF	TGTGCCAGCAGCTTGGGAGGGGGATCCACAGATACGCAGTATTTT
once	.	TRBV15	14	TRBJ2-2	CATGSGEVTGELFF	TGTGCCACAGGGTCGGGGGAGGTCACCGGGGAGCTGTTTTTT
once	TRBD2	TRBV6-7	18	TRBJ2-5	CASSYPRDSGGLGETQYF	TGTGCCAGCAGTTACCCGAGGGATAGCGGGGGCTTGGGAGAGACCCAGTACTTC
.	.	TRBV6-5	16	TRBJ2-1	CASSYSYEQTYNEQFF	TGTGCCAGCAGTTACTCGTACGAGCAAACCTACAATGAGCAGTTCTTC
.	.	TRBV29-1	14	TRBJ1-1	CSVEGEGRLTEAFF	TGCAGCGTTGAAGGGGAGGGGCGACTCACTGAAGCTTTCTTT
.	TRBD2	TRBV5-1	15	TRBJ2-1	CASSYNSGGYNEQFF	TGCGCCAGCAGCTATAATAGCGGGGGGTACAATGAGCAGTTCTTC
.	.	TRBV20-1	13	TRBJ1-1	CSASRTENTEAFF	TGCAGTGCTAGTCGGACAGAGAACACTGAAGCTTTCTTT
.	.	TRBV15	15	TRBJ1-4	CATSSPDSTNEKLFF	TGTGCCACCAGCAGCCCGGACAGCACTAATGAAAAACTGTTTTTT
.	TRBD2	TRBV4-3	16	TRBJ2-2	CASSQDWEGPTGELFF	TGCGCCAGCAGCCAAGATTGGGAGGGGCCCACCGGGGAGCTGTTTTTT
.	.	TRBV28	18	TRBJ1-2	CASSSQGLAGSYPYGYTF	TGTGCCAGCAGTTCCCAGGGGTTGGCAGGGAGCTATCCCTATGGCTACACCTTC
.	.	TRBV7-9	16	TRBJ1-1	CASSPSAGRPMGEAFF	TGTGCCAGCAGCCCATCAGCGGGCAGGCCGATGGGTGAAGCTTTCTTT
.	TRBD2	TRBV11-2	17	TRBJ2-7	CASSPHVAGGANYEQYF	TGTGCCAGCAGCCCCCACGTAGCGGGGGGCGCGAACTACGAGCAGTACTTC
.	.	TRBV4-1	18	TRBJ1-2	CASANIRGQRPTNYGYTF	TGCGCCAGCGCTAACATCCGTGGACAGCGGCCGACTAACTATGGCTACACCTTC
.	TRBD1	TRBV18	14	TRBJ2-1	CASSPRTGGNEQFF	TGTGCCAGCTCCCCCAGGACAGGGGGCAATGAGCAGTTCTTC
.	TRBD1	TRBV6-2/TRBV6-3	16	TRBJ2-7	CASSYPRDRGTYEQYF	TGTGCCAGCAGTTACCCCCGGGACAGGGGCACCTACGAGCAGTACTTC
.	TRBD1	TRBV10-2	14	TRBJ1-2	CASRARTGFYGYTF	TGCGCCAGCAGAGCGAGGACAGGATTCTATGGCTACACCTTC
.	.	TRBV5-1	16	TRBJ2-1	CASSLAGEAVYNEQFF	TGCGCCAGCAGCTTGGCCGGGGAGGCGGTCTACAATGAGCAGTTCTTC
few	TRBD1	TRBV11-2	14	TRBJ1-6	CASSQQGIGSPLHF	TGTGCCAGCAGCCAACAGGGGATAGGGTCACCCCTCCACTTT
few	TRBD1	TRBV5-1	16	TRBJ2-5	CASGHSDRGRGETQYF	TGCGCCAGCGGACACTCGGACAGGGGACGGGGGGAGACCCAGTACTTC